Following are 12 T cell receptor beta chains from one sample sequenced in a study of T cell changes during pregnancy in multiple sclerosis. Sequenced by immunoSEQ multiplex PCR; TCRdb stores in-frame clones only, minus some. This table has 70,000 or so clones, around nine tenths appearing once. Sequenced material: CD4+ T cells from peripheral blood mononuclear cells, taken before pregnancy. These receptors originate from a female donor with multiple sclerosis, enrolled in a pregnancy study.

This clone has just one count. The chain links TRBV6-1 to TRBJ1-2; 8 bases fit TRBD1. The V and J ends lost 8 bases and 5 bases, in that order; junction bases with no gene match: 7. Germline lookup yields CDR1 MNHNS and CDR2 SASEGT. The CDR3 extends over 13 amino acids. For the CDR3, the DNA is TGTGCCAGCCGGGACAGGAGGAAATATGGCTACACCTTC. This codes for CASRDRRKYGYTF.

The chain's CDR3 is CSVQGYEQYF. The CDR3 DNA is TGCAGTGTCCAGGGCTACGAGCAGTACTTC. The chain has TRBV20-1 and TRBJ2-7; a possible D gene is TRBD1 (5 bases). This CDR3 spans 10 amino acids. The germline V gene encodes CDR1 DFQATT and CDR2 SNEGSKA (reference sequence). The V end was cut by 7 bases, the J end by 3 bases, with 7 bases between.

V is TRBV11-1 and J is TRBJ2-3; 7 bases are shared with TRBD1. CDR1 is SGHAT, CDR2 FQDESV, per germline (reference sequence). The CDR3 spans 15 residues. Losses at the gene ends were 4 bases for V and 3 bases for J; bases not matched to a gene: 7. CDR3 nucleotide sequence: TGTGCCAGCAGCTCCAGACAGGGACGTACAGATACGCAGTATTTT. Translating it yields CASSSRQGRTDTQYF.

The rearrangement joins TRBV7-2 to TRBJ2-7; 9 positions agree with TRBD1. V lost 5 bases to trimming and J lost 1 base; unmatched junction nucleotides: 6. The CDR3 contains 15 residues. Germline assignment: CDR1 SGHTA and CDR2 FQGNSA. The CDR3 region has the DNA TGTGCCAGCAGCGATACAGGGGGCACGTCCTACGAGCAGTACTTC. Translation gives CASSDTGGTSYEQYF.

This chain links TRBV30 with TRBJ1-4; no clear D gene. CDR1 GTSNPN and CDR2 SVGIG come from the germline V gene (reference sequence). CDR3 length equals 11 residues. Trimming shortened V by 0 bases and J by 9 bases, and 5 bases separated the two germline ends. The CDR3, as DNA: TGTGCCTGGAGTGTCAAGCAAAAACTGTTTTTT. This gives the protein CAWSVKQKLFF.

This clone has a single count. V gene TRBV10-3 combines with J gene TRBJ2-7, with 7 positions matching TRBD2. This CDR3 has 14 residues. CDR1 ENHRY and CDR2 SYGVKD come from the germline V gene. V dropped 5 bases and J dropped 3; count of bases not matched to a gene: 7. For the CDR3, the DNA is TGTGCCATCAGTCTCCGGGGAGGGGTCTACGAGCAGTACTTC. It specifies CAISLRGGVYEQYF.

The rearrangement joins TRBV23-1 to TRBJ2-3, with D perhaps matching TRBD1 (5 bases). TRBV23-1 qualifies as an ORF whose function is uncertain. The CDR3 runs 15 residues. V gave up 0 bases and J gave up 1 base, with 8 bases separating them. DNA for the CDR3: TGCGCCAGCAGTCAATCCGGACACCGCACAGATACGCAGTATTTT. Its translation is CASSQSGHRTDTQYF.

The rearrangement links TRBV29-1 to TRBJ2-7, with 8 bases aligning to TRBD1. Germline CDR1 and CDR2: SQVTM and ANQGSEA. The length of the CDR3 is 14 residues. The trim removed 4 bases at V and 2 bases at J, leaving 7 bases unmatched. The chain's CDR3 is CSVVQGALTYEQYF. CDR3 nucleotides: TGCAGCGTTGTTCAGGGGGCTTTGACCTACGAGCAGTACTTC.

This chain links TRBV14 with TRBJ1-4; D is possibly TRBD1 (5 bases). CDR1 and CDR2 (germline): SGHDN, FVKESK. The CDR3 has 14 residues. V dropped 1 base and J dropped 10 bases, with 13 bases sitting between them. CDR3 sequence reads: CASSQAGVLGKLFF. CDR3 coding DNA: TGTGCCAGCAGCCAAGCGGGGGTCCTCGGAAAACTGTTTTTT.

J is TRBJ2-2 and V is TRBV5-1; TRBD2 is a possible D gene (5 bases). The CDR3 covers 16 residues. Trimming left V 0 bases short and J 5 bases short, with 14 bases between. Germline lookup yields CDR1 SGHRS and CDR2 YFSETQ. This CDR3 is CASSLEVGVRTGELFF. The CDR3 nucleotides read TGCGCCAGCAGCTTGGAGGTGGGAGTAAGGACCGGGGAGCTGTTTTTT.

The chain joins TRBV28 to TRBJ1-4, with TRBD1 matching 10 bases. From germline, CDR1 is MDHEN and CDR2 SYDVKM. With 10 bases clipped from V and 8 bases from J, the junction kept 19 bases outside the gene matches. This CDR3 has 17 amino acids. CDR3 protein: CAIKSSGQGLFGEKLFF. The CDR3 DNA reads TGTGCCATCAAATCATCGGGACAGGGGCTCTTCGGGGAAAAACTGTTTTTT.

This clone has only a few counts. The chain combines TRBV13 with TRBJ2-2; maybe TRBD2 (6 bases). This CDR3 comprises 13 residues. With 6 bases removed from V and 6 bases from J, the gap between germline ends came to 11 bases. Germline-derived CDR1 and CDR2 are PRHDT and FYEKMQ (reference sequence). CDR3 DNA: TGTGCCAGCAGTTCCCCTAGCGCCGGGGAGCTGTTTTTT. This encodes CASSSPSAGELFF.